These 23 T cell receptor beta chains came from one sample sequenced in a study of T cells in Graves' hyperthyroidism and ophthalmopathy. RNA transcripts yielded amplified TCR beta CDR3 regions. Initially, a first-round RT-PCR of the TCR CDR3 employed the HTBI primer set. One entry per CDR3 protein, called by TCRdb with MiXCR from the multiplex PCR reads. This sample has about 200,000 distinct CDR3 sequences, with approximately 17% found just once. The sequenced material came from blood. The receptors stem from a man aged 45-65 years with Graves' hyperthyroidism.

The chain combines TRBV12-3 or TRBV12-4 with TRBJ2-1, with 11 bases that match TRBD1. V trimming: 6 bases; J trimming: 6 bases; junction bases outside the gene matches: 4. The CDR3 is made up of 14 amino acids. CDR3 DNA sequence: TGTGCCAGCAGGCGGACAGGGGGCTTCAATGAGCAGTTCTTC. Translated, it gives CASRRTGGFNEQFF.

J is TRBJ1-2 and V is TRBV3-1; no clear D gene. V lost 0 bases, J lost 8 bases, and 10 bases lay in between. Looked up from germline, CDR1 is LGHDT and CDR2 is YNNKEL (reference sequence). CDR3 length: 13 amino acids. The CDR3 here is CASSQEGRRGYTF. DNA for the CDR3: TGTGCCAGCAGCCAAGAAGGTCGAAGGGGCTACACCTTC.

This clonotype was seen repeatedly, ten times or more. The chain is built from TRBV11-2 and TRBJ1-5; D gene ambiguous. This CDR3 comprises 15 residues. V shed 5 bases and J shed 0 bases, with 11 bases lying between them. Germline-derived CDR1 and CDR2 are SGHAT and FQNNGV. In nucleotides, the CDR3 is TGTGCCAGCAGCCCCCGACCGGATAGCAATCAGCCCCAGCATTTT. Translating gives CASSPRPDSNQPQHF.

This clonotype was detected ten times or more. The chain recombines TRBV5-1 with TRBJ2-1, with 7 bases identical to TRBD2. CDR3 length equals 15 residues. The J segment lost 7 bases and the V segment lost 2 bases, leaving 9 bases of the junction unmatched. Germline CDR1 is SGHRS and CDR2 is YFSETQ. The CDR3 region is CASSFGGRIGNEQFF. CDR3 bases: TGCGCCAGCAGCTTTGGCGGGAGAATCGGGAATGAGCAGTTCTTC. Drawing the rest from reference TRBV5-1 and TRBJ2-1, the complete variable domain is KAGVTQTPRYLIKTRGQQVTLSCSPISGHRSVSWYQQTPGQGLQFLFEYFSETQRNKGNFPGRFSGRQFSNSRSEMNVSTLELGDSALYLCASSFGGRIGNEQFFGPGTRLTVL.

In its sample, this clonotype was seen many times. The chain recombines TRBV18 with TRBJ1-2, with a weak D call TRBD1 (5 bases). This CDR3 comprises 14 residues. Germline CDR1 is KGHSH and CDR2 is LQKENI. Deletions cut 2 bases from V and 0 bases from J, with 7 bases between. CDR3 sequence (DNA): TGTGCCAGCTCACCAGGGGGAGCTAACTATGGCTACACCTTC. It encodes CASSPGGANYGYTF.

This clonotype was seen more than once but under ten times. CDR3 sequence reads: CASSLVWDRGLRRREQYF. DNA of the CDR3: TGTGCCAGCAGCTTAGTATGGGACAGGGGGCTCCGGCGACGCGAGCAGTACTTC. The rearrangement joins TRBV7-2 to TRBJ2-7; 12 nucleotides match TRBD1. Germline values: CDR1 SGHTA, CDR2 FQGNSA. The CDR3 sequence is 18 residues long. With V trimmed by 1 base and J by 6 bases, 13 bases remained unmatched.

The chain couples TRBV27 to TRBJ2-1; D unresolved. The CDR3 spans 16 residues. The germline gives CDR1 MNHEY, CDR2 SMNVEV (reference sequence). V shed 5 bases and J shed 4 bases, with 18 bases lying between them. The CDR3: CASSPVGRRWYNEQFF. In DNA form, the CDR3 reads TGTGCCAGCAGTCCCGTCGGACGTCGGTGGTACAATGAGCAGTTCTTC.

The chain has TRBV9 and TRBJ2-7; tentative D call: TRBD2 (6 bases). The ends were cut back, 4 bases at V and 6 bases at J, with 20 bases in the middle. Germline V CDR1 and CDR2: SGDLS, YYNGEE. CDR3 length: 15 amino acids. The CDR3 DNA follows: TGTGCCAGCAGCTCCGGGGGTCTAGCTCAAGGCGAGCAGTACTTC. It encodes CASSSGGLAQGEQYF.

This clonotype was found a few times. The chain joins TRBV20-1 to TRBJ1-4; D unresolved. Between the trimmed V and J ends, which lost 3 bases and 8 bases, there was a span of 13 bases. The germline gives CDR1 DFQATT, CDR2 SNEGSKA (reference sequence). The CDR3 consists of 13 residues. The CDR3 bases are TGCAGTGCTAGTTCGGATCCCAGGGAAAAACTGTTTTTT. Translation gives CSASSDPREKLFF.

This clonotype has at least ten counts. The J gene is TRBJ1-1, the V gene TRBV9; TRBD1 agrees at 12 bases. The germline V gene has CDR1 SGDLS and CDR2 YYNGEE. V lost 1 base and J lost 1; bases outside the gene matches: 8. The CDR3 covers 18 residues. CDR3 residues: CASSVSLGDRGQNTEAFF. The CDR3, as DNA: TGTGCCAGCAGCGTATCCCTCGGGGACAGGGGGCAGAACACTGAAGCTTTCTTT.

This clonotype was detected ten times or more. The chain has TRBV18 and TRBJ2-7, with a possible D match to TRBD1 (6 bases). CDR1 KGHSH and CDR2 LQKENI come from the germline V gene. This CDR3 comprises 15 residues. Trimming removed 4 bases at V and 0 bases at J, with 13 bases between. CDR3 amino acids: CASSRTDRASYEQYF. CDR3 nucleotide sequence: TGTGCCAGCTCACGGACAGATCGAGCCTCCTACGAGCAGTACTTC.

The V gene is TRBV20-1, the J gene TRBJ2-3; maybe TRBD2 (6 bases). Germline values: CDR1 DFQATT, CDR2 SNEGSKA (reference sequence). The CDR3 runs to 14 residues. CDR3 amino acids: CRAYSGASTDTQYF. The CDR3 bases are TGCAGGGCCTATAGCGGAGCTAGCACAGATACGCAGTATTTT.

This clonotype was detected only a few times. CDR3 in DNA: TGTGCCAGCAGCCAAGCTCGTGGCTACACCTTC. This encodes CASSQARGYTF. The V call is TRBV4-2, the J call TRBJ1-2; no definite D call. The CDR3 consists of 11 residues. The V and J ends lost 1 base and 7 bases respectively, with 4 bases between them. Germline V gene data show CDR1 as LGHNA and CDR2 as YNFKEQ.

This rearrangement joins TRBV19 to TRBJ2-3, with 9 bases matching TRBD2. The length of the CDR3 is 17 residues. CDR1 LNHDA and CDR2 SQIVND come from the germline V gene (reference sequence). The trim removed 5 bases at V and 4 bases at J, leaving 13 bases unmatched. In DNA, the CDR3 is TGTGCCAGTAGTCGGGGAACCCTAGCGGGAATTGCAGATACGCAGTATTTT. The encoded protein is CASSRGTLAGIADTQYF.

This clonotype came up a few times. The CDR3 DNA reads as TGCGCCAGCAGCCGATTGGAAGATACGCAGTATTTT. This translates into CASSRLEDTQYF. The V gene is TRBV5-1, the J gene TRBJ2-3; no reliable D call. Germline CDR1 SGHRS, CDR2 YFSETQ. Trimming removed 4 bases at V and 5 bases at J, with 8 bases between. The CDR3 spans 12 residues.

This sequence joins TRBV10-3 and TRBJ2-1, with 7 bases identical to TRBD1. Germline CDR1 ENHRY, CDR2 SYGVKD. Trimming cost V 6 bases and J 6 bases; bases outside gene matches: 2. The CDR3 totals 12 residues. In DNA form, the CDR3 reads TGTGCCATCAGCTCAGGGGGCAATGAGCAGTTCTTC. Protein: CAISSGGNEQFF.

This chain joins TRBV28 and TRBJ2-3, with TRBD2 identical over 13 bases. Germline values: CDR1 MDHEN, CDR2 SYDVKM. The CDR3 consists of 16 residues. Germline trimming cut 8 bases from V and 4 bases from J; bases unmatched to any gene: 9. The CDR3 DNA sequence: TGTGCCAGCGGGGGGACTAGCGGGGTGGCGGCAGATACGCAGTATTTT. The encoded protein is CASGGTSGVAADTQYF.

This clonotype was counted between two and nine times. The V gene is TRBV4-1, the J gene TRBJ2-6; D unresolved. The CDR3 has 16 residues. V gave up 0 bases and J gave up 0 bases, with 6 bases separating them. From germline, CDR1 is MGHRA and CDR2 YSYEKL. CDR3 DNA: TGCGCCAGCAGCCAAGATCTACTCTCTGGGGCCAACGTCCTGACTTTC. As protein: CASSQDLLSGANVLTF.

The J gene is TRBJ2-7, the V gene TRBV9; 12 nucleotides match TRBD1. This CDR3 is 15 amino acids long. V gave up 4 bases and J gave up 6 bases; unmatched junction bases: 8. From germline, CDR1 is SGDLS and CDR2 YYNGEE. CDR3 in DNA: TGTGCCAGCAGCCCCCGTGGGACAGGGGGCGGCGAGCAGTACTTC. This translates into CASSPRGTGGGEQYF. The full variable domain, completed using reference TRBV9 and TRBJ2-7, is DSGVTQTPKHLITATGQRVTLRCSPRSGDLSVYWYQQSLDQGLQFLIQYYNGEERAKGNILERFSAQQFPDLHSELNLSSLELGDSALYFCASSPRGTGGGEQYFGPGTRLTVT.

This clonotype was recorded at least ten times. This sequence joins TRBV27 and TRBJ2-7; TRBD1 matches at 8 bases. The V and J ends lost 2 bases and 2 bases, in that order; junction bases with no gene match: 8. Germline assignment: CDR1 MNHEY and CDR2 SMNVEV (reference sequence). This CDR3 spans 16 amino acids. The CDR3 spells CASSLRKRTGTYEQYF. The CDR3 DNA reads TGTGCCAGCAGTTTAAGGAAGAGGACAGGGACCTACGAGCAGTACTTC.

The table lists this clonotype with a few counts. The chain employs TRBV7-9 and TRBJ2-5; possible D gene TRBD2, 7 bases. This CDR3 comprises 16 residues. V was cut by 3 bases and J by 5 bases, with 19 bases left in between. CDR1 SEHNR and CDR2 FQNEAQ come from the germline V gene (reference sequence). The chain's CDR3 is CASSLRSGVRGETQYF. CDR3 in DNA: TGTGCCAGCAGCTTGAGAAGCGGGGTTAGGGGGGAGACCCAGTACTTC.

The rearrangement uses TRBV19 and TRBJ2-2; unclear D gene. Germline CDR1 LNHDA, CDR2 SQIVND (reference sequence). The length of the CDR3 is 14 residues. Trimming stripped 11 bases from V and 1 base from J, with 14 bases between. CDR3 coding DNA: TGTGCCGTCGAGATAGCCTTGAACACCGGGGAGCTGTTTTTT. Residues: CAVEIALNTGELFF.

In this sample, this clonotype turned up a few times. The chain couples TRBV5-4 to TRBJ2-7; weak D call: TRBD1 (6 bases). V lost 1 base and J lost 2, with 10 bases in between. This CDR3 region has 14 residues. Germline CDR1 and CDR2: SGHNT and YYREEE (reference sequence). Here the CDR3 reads CASSLPGQTYEQYF. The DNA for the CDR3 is TGTGCCAGCAGCTTGCCCGGACAGACCTACGAGCAGTACTTC.